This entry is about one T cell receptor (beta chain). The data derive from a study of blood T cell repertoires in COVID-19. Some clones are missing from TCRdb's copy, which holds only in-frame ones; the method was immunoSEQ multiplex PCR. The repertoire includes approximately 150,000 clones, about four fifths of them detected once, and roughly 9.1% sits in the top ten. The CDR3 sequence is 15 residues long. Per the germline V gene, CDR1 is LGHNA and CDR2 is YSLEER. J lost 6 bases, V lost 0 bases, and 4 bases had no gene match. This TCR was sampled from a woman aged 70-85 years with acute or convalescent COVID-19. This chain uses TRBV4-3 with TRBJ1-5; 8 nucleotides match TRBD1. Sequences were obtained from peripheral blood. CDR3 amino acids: CASSQDRGLGQPQHF. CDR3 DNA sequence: TGCGCCAGCAGCCAAGACAGGGGGCTAGGTCAGCCCCAGCATTTT.